The 16 T cell receptor beta chains listed next were all sequenced from one sample in a study of blood T cell repertoires in COVID-19. The method was immunoSEQ multiplex PCR; TCRdb's version includes in-frame clones alone and lacks a portion of them. The sample shows approximately 250,000 clones, over 80% of them seen only once. Specimen: PBMCs or T cells enriched from blood (not recorded which). Source of these receptors: a woman between 25 and 40 years old with acute COVID-19.

The CDR3, as DNA: TGTGCCAGCAGTCAATCTACGTCCACGGACGAGCAGTACTTC. This gives the protein CASSQSTSTDEQYF. The J gene is TRBJ2-7, the V gene TRBV7-3; D is unresolved. The CDR3 contains 14 residues. V lost 6 bases and J 5 bases, leaving 17 bases between the germline ends. In germline, CDR1 is SGHTA, CDR2 FQGTGA.

The chain links TRBV28 to TRBJ2-7, with 7 positions matching TRBD1. With V trimmed by 6 bases and J by 6 bases, 8 bases remained unmatched. The CDR3 is 13 residues long. Germline V gene sequence: CDR1 MDHEN, CDR2 SYDVKM. CDR3 protein: CASSLGQSIEQYF. Here the CDR3 DNA reads TGTGCCAGCAGCCTGGGACAGTCGATCGAGCAGTACTTC.

The V gene is TRBV5-1, the J gene TRBJ2-7; weak D call: TRBD2 (6 bases). The CDR3 is 16 amino acids. Germline V gives CDR1 SGHRS, CDR2 YFSETQ. Trimming removed 6 bases from V and 7 bases from J, with 26 bases in between. CDR3 region: CASTRASGLALEEQYF. CDR3 nucleotides: TGCGCCAGCACCCGGGCGTCGGGTCTAGCGCTTGAGGAGCAGTACTTC.

This chain connects TRBV7-2 to TRBJ2-1; D is unresolved. The germline V gene has CDR1 SGHTA and CDR2 FQGNSA. V was pared by 4 bases and J by 1 base, with 5 bases between. This CDR3 contains 13 residues. CDR3 region: CASSSFSYNEQFF. For the CDR3, the DNA is TGTGCCAGCAGCTCTTTTTCCTACAATGAGCAGTTCTTC. Full variable domain (remainder filled in from reference TRBV7-2 and TRBJ2-1): GAGVSQSPSNKVTEKGKDVELRCDPISGHTALYWYRQSLGQGLEFLIYFQGNSAPDKSGLPSDRFSAERTGGSVSTLTIQRTQQEDSAVYLCASSSFSYNEQFFGPGTRLTVL.

This clone appeared once. The CDR3 DNA is TGTGCCAGCAGCCAAGGCGGGAGCTCCTACAATGAGCAGTTCTTC. Translating it yields CASSQGGSSYNEQFF. The chain couples TRBV3-1 (or the pseudogene TRBV3-2) to TRBJ2-1, with 7 positions matching TRBD2. After removal of 1 base from V and 0 bases from J, the junction contained 0 bases not matched to a gene. The germline gives CDR1 LGHDT, CDR2 YNNKEL (reference sequence). CDR3 length: 15 amino acids.

V gene TRBV3-1 (or the pseudogene TRBV3-2) combines with J gene TRBJ1-6; D unclear. Trimming cost V 5 bases and J 3 bases, with 17 bases left between them. CDR1 and CDR2 (germline): LGHDT, YNNKEL (reference sequence). This CDR3 has 17 residues. The CDR3 DNA reads TGTGCCAGCAGCGGACGGGATACTTATTACTATAATTCACCCCTCCACTTT. Protein: CASSGRDTYYYNSPLHF.

The chain links TRBV7-3 to TRBJ1-1; the D gene is possibly TRBD1 (6 bases). The CDR3 is 15 amino acids. Per germline, CDR1 SGHTA and CDR2 FQGTGA. V was trimmed by 2 bases and J by 1 base, leaving 11 bases between them. The CDR3 DNA reads as TGTGCCAGCAGCTTATGGGGGGGCTCGAACACTGAAGCTTTCTTT. It codes for CASSLWGGSNTEAFF. Full variable domain (outside the CDR3, taken from reference TRBV7-3 and TRBJ1-1): GAGVSQTPSNKVTEKGKYVELRCDPISGHTALYWYRQSLGQGPEFLIYFQGTGAADDSGLPNDRFFAVRPEGSVSTLKIQRTERGDSAVYLCASSLWGGSNTEAFFGQGTRLTVV.

The chain couples TRBV28 to TRBJ2-7; the D gene is possibly TRBD2 (6 bases). The CDR3 contains 14 residues. Germline V lookup: CDR1 MDHEN, CDR2 SYDVKM. Trimming took off 3 bases at V and 1 base at J, with 10 bases between the two ends. The CDR3 sequence is CASSLGGESYEQYF. Written as DNA, the CDR3 is TGTGCCAGCAGTTTGGGGGGTGAGTCCTACGAGCAGTACTTC. The full variable domain, in which reference TRBV28 and TRBJ2-7 provide the parts outside the CDR3, is DVKVTQSSRYLVKRTGEKVFLECVQDMDHENMFWYRQDPGLGLRLIYFSYDVKMKEKGDIPEGYSVSREKKERFSLILESASTNQTSMYLCASSLGGESYEQYFGPGTRLTVT.

This clone has only one observation. The chain joins TRBV30 to TRBJ2-1; D perhaps matches TRBD1 (5 bases). The V end was cut by 3 bases, the J end by 9 bases, with 15 bases between. This CDR3 has 13 amino acids. The germline CDR1 and CDR2 sequences are GTSNPN and SVGIG (reference sequence). CDR3 in amino acids: CAWSRVVSTEQFF. The DNA of the CDR3 is TGTGCCTGGAGCAGGGTGGTTAGCACTGAGCAGTTCTTC.

This clone was seen at least ten times. The chain recombines TRBV18 with TRBJ2-1; 12 bases agree with TRBD2. This CDR3 region has 15 residues. The V segment lost 2 bases and the J segment 9 bases; nucleotides outside the gene matches: 5. In germline, CDR1 is KGHSH, CDR2 LQKENI. The chain's CDR3 is CASSPETSGGGEQFF. Written as DNA, the CDR3 is TGTGCCAGCTCACCAGAGACTAGCGGGGGTGGTGAGCAGTTCTTC.

The V call is TRBV28, the J call TRBJ1-2; 7 nucleotides line up with TRBD1. The germline CDR1 and CDR2 sequences are MDHEN and SYDVKM. The trim removed 5 bases at V and 8 bases at J, leaving 8 bases unmatched. This CDR3 spans 13 amino acids. The CDR3: CASSPPTGNGYTF. As DNA, the CDR3 is TGTGCCAGCAGTCCCCCGACAGGGAACGGCTACACCTTC.

The V call is TRBV28, the J call TRBJ2-3; TRBD2 aligns across 9 bases. The length of the CDR3 is 15 residues. The germline V gene encodes CDR1 MDHEN and CDR2 SYDVKM. The V gene end was trimmed by 5 bases and the J gene end by 7 bases; junction bases not matched to a gene: 10. In nucleotides, the CDR3 is TGTGCCAGCAGTCCGGGGGCTAGCGGGACGAATACGCAGTATTTT. Protein sequence: CASSPGASGTNTQYF.

This clone was found a few times. The chain joins TRBV27 to TRBJ2-1, with 7 bases fitting TRBD2. J was trimmed by 12 bases and V by 5 bases; bases with no gene match: 16. The CDR3 spans 15 residues. From germline, CDR1 is MNHEY and CDR2 SMNVEV (reference sequence). CDR3 loop: CASSPPTSVVLGQFF. Written as DNA, the CDR3 is TGTGCCAGCAGTCCTCCAACTAGCGTGGTACTGGGGCAGTTCTTC.

This clone was counted only a few times. V gene TRBV27 combines with J gene TRBJ2-2; D gene unclear. The germline CDR1 and CDR2 sequences are MNHEY and SMNVEV (reference sequence). Trimming left V 0 bases short and J 6 bases short, with 5 bases between. The CDR3 is made up of 13 amino acids. The chain's CDR3 is CASSLSGAGELFF. CDR3 DNA: TGTGCCAGCAGTTTATCGGGCGCCGGGGAGCTGTTTTTT.

This clone has just one count. The chain is built from TRBV27 and TRBJ1-2, with D possibly being TRBD1 (6 bases). CDR1 is MNHEY and CDR2 is SMNVEV in the germline V gene (reference sequence). V shed 5 bases and J shed 3 bases, with 16 bases lying between them. CDR3 length equals 15 residues. CDR3 DNA sequence: TGTGCCAGCAGTCGAGGGACAATAGGGGACTATGGCTACACCTTC. It codes for CASSRGTIGDYGYTF.

The chain couples TRBV6-1 to TRBJ1-1, with TRBD1 matching over 7 bases. V trimming: 0 bases; J trimming: 11 bases; junction bases outside the gene matches: 9. The length of the CDR3 is 14 residues. Germline-derived CDR1 and CDR2 are MNHNS and SASEGT. CDR3: CASSEARKGARAFF. The DNA for the CDR3 is TGTGCCAGCAGTGAAGCGAGGAAGGGGGCGCGGGCTTTCTTT.